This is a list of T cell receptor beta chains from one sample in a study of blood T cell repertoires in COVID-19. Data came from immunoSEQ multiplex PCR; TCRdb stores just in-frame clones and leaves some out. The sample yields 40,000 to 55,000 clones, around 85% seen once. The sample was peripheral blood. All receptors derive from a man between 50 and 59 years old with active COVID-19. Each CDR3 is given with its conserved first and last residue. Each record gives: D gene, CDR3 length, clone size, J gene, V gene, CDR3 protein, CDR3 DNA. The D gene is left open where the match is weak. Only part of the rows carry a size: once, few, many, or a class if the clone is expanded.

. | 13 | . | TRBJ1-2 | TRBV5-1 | CASSLDGFYGYTF | TGCGCCAGCAGCTTGGACGGTTTCTATGGCTACACCTTC
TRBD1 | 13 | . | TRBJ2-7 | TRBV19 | CARRRDSSYEQYF | TGTGCCAGAAGAAGGGACAGCTCCTACGAGCAGTACTTC
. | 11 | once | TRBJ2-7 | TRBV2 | CSGRGGHEQYF | TGTAGTGGTAGGGGTGGCCACGAGCAGTACTTC
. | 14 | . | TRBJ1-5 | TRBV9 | CASSYGGLNQPQHF | TGTGCCAGCAGCTATGGGGGCCTCAATCAGCCCCAGCATTTT
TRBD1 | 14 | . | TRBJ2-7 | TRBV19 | CASSPGTGFYEQYF | TGTGCCAGTAGTCCCGGGACAGGGTTCTACGAGCAGTACTTC
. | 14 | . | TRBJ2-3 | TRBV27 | CAGSWGDGTDTQYF | TGTGCCGGGTCGTGGGGGGACGGGACAGATACGCAGTATTTT
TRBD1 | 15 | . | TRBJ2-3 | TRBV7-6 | CASSPRGLGADTQYF | TGTGCCAGCAGCCCCAGGGGGCTGGGGGCAGATACGCAGTATTTT
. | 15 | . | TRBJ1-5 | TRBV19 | CASSIMDNSNQPQHF | TGTGCCAGTAGTATTATGGACAATAGCAATCAGCCCCAGCATTTT
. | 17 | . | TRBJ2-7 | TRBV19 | CASSPGQGASGAYEQYF | TGTGCCAGTAGTCCGGGACAGGGAGCTAGCGGGGCCTACGAGCAGTACTTC
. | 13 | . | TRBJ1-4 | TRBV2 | CASAARSNEKLFF | TGTGCCAGCGCCGCGCGGTCTAATGAAAAACTGTTTTTT